This T cell receptor (beta chain) was recovered during a study of cytomegalovirus exposure and HLA in healthy donors. Study information: Most genotyped donors, 81% of 300 to 400, had Caucasian-associated genetic ancestry.

Notes on the study in general: In vitro confirmation showed a few CMV-associated chains to be CMV antigen specific. Differences between HLA loci emerged in a later analysis of TCR association rates, with DRB1 most and HLA-C fewest.

Germline V gene sequence: CDR1 SGHNT, CDR2 YENEEA. With 1 base clipped from V and 1 base from J, the junction kept 2 bases outside the gene matches. This CDR3 has 15 amino acids. Comment on this clone: What it binds is unknown. The sample has other DNA sequences that encode this CDR3 too.

13 Jbeta primers and 60 Vbeta primers were used for the PCR. Only in-frame clones appear in the TCRdb table, and some are missing; sequencing was by immunoSEQ multiplex PCR. The sample holds around 200,000 clones, 80% seen once. The sequenced material came from PBMCs. The V gene is TRBV11-3, the J gene TRBJ2-3, with 7 bases that match TRBD2. The TCR originated in a boy aged 5-17 years in good health and CMV-seronegative. The CDR3 bases are TGTGCCAGCAGCTTAGGCACTAGCGGCACAGATACGCAGTATTTT. Translation: CASSLGTSGTDTQYF.